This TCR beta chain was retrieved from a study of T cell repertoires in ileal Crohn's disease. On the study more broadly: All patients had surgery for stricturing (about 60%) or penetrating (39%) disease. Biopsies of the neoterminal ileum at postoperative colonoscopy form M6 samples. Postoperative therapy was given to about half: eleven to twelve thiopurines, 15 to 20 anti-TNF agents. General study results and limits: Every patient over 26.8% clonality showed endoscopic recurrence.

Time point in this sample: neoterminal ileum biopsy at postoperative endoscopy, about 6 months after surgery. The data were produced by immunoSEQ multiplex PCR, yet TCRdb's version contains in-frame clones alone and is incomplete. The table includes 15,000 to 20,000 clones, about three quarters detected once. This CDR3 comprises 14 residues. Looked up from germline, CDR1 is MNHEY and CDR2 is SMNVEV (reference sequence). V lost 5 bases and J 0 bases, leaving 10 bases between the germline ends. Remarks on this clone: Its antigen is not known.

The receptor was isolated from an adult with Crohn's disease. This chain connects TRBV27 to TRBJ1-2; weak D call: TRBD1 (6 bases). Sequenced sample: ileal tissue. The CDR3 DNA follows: TGTGCCAGCAGTGTACAGGGTACTAACTATGGCTACACCTTC. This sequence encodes CASSVQGTNYGYTF.